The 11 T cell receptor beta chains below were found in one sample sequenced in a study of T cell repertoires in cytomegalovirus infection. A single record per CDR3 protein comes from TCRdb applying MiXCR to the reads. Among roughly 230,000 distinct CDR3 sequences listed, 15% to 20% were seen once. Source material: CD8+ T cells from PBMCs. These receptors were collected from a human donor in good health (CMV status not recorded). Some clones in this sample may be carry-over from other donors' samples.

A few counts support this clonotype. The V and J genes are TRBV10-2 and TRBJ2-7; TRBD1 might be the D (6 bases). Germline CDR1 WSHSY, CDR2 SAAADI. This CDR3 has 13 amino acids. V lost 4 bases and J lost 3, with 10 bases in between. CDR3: CASSARGGYEQYF. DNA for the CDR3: TGCGCCAGCAGTGCTCGAGGGGGCTACGAGCAGTACTTC.

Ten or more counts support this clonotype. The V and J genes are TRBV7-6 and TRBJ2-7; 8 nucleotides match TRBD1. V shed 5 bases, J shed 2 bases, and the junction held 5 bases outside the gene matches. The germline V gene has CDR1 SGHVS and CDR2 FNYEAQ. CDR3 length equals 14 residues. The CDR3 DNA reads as TGTGCCAGCAGCCTCCGGGACAGGACCTACGAGCAGTACTTC. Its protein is CASSLRDRTYEQYF.

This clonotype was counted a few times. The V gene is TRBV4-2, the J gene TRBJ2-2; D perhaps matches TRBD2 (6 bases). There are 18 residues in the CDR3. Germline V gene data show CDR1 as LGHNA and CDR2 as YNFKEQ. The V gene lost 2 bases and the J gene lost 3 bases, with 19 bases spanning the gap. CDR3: CASSQPGRGRDYTGELFF. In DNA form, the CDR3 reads TGTGCCAGCAGCCAACCGGGAAGGGGCAGGGACTACACCGGGGAGCTGTTTTTT.

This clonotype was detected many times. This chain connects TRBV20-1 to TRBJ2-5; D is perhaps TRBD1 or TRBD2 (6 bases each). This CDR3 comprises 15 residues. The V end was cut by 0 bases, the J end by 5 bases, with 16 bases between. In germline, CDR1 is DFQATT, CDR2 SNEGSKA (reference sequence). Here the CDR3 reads CSAREGGLQWETQYF. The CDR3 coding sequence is TGCAGTGCTAGAGAAGGGGGGTTACAATGGGAGACCCAGTACTTC.

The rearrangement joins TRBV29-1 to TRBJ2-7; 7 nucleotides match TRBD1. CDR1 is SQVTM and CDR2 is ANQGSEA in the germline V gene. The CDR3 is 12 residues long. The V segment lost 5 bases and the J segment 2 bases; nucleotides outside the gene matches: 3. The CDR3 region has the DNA TGCAGCGTTATGGGACAGACCTACGAGCAGTACTTC. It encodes CSVMGQTYEQYF.

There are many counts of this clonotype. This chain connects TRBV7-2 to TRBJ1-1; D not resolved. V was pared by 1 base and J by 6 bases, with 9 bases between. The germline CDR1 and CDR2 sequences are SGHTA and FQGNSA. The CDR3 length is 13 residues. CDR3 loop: CASSLGANAEAFF. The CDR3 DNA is TGTGCCAGCAGCTTAGGGGCGAATGCTGAAGCTTTCTTT.

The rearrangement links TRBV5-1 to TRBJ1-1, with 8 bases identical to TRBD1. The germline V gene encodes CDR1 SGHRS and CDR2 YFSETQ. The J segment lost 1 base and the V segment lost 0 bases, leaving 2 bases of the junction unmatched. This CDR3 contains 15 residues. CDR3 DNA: TGCGCCAGCAGCTTGGAACAGGGGGGGAACACTGAAGCTTTCTTT. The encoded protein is CASSLEQGGNTEAFF.

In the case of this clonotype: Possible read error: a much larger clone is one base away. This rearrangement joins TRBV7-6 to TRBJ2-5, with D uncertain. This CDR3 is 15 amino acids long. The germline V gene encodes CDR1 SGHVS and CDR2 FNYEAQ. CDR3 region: CASSPTDIPKETLYF. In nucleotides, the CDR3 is TGTGCCAGCAGCCCTACTGATATTCCCAAAGAGACCCTGTACTTC.

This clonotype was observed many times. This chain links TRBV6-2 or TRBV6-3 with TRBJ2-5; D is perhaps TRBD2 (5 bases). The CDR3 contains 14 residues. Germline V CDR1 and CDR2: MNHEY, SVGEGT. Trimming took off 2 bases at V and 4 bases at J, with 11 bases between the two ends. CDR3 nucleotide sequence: TGTGCCAGCAGTTACGCACTAGTCGGAGAGACCCAGTACTTC. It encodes CASSYALVGETQYF.

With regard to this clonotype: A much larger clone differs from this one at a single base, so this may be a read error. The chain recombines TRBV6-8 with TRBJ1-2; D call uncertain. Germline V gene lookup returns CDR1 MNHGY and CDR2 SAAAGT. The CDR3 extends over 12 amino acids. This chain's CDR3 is CASSLDTYCYTF. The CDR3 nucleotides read TGTGCCAGCAGTCTCGATACCTATTGCTACACCTTC.

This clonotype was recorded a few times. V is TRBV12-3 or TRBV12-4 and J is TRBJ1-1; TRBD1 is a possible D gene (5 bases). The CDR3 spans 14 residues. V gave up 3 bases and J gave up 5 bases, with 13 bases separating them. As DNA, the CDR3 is TGTGCCAGCAGTTTTGGAGGGGCGCGAACTGAAGCTTTCTTT. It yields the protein CASSFGGARTEAFF.